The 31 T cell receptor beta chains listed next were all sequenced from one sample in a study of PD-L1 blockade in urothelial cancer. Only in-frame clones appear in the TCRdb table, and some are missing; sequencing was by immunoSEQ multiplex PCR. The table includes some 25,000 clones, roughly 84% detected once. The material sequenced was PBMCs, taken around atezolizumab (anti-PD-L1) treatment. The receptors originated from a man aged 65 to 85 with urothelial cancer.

CDR3 sequence (DNA): TGTGCCAGCAGTTACTCGGGGGGTACTATGGACTACACCTTC. Translating it yields CASSYSGGTMDYTF. The chain uses TRBV6-5 and TRBJ1-2, with D perhaps TRBD1 (5 bases). Germline V lookup: CDR1 MNHEY, CDR2 SVGAGI. Trimming left V 0 bases short and J 10 bases short, with 15 bases between. The CDR3 sequence is 14 residues long.

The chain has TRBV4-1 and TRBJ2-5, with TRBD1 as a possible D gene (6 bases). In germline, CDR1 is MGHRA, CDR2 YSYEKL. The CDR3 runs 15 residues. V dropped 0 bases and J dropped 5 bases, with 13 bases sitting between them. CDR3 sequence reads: CASSQDQGLGETQYF. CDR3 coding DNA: TGCGCCAGCAGCCAAGATCAGGGGCTGGGGGAGACCCAGTACTTC.

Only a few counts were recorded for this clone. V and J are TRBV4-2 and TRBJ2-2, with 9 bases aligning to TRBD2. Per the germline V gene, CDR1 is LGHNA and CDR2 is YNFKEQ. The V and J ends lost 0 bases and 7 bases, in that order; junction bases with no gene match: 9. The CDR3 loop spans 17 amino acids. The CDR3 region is CASSQDQAGGPNGELFF. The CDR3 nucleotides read TGTGCCAGCAGCCAAGATCAGGCGGGAGGGCCGAACGGGGAGCTGTTTTTT.

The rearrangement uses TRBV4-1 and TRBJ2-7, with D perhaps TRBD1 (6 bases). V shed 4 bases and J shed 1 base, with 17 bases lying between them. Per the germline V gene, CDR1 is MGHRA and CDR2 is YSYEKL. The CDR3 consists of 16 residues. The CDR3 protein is CASSLLAGQWSYEQYF. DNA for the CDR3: TGCGCCAGCAGCCTCCTAGCCGGACAGTGGTCCTACGAGCAGTACTTC.

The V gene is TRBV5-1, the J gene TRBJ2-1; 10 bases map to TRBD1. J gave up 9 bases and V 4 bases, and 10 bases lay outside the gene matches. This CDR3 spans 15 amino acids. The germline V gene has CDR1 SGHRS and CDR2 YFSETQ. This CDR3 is CASSPHTTGGSEQFF. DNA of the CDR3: TGCGCCAGCAGCCCCCACACGACAGGGGGCAGTGAGCAGTTCTTC.

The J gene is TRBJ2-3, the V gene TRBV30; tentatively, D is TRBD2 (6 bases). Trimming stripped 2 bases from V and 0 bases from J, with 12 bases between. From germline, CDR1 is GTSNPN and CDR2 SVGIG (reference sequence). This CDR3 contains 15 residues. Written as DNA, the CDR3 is TGTGCCTGGAGTAACTTAGCGGAGAGCACAGATACGCAGTATTTT. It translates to CAWSNLAESTDTQYF.

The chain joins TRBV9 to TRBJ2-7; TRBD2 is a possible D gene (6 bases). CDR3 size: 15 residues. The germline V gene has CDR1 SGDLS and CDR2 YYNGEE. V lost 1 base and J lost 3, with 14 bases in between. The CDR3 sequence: CASSVNPSAGYEQYF. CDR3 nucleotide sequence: TGTGCCAGCAGCGTAAATCCCTCAGCGGGCTACGAGCAGTACTTC.

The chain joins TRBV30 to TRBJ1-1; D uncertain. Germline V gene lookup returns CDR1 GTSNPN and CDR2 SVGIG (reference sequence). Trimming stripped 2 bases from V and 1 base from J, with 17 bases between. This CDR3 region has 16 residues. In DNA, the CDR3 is TGTGCCTGGAGTACCGCGTTATTGGTAAGGAACACTGAAGCTTTCTTT. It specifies CAWSTALLVRNTEAFF.

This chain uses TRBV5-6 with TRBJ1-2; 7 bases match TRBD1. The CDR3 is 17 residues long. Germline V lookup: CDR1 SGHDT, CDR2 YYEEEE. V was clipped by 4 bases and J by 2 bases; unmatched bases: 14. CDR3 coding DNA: TGTGCCAGCAGCCGAAGGGACAGCCTTATTATCAACTATGGCTACACCTTC. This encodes CASSRRDSLIINYGYTF.

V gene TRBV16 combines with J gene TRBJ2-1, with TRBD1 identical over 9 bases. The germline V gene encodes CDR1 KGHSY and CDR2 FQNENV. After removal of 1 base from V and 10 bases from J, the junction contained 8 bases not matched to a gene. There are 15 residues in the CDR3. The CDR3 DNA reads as TGTGCCAGCAGCCAATTGTGGGGACAGGGAAGGGAGCAGTTCTTC. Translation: CASSQLWGQGREQFF.

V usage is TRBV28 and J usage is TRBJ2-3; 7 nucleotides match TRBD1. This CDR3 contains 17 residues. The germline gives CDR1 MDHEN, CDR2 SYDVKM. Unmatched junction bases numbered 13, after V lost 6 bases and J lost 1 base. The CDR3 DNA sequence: TGTGCCAGCAGCCGGGTAATGGGACAGCCCGGCACAGATACGCAGTATTTT. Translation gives CASSRVMGQPGTDTQYF.

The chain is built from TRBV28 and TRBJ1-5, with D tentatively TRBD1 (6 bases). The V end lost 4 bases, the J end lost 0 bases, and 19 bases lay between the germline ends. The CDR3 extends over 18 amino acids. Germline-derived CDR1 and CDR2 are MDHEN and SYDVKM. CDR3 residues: CASSWSGAPLYSNQPQHF. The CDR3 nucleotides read TGTGCCAGCAGTTGGTCAGGGGCGCCGCTATATAGCAATCAGCCCCAGCATTTT.

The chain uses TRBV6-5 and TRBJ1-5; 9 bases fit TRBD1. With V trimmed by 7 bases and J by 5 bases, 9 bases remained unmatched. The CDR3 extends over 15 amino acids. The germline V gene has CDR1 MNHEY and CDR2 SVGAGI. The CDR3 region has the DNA TGTGCCAGCAACGGACAGGGGTCGCAGCATCAGCCCCAGCATTTT. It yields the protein CASNGQGSQHQPQHF.

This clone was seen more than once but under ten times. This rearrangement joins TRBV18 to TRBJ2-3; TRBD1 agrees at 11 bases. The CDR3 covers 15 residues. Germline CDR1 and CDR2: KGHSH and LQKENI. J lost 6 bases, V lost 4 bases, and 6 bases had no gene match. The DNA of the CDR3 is TGTGCCAGCTCACGTGGGACAGGGGGGCTGGATACGCAGTATTTT. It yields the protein CASSRGTGGLDTQYF.

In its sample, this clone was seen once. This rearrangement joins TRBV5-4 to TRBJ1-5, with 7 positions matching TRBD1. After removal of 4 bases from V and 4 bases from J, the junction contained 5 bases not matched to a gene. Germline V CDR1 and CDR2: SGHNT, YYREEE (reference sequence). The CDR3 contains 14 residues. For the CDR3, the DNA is TGTGCCAGCAGCCTGGACAGGCAAAATCAGCCCCAGCATTTT. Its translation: CASSLDRQNQPQHF.

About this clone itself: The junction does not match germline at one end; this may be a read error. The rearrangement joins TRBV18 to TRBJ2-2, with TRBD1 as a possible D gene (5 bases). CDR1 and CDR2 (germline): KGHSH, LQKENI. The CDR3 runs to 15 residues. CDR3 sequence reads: CASSPQERNTGELFF. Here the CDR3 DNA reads TGTGCCAGCTCTCCACAGGAGAGAAACACCGGGGAGCTGTTTTTT.

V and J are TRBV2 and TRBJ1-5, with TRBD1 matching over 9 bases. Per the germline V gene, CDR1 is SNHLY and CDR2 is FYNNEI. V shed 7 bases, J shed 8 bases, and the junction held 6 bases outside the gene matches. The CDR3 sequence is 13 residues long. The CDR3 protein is CASIGDRAEPQHF. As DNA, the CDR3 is TGTGCCAGCATTGGGGACAGGGCTGAGCCCCAGCATTTT.

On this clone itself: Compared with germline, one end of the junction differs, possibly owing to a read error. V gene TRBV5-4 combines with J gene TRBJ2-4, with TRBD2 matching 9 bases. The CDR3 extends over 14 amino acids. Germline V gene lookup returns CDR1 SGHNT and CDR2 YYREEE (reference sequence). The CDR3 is CASTLGGGVDIQYF. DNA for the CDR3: TGTGCCAGCACCTTGGGCGGGGGGGTCGACATTCAGTACTTC.

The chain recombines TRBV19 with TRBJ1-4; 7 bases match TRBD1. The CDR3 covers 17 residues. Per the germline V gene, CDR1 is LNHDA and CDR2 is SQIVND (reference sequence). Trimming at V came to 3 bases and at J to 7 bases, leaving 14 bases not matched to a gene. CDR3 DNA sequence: TGTGCCAGTAGTATCGATTTTAGGGGACAGACCCTTGAAAAACTGTTTTTT. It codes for CASSIDFRGQTLEKLFF. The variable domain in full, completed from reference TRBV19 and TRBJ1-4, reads DGGITQSPKYLFRKEGQNVTLSCEQNLNHDAMYWYRQDPGQGLRLIYYSQIVNDFQKGDIAEGYSVSREKKESFPLTVTSAQKNPTAFYLCASSIDFRGQTLEKLFFGSGTQLSVL.

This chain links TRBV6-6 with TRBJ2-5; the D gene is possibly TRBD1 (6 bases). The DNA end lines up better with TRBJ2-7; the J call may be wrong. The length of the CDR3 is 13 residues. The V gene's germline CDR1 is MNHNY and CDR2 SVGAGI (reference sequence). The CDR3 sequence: CASRAGQTYEQYF. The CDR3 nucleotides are TGTGCCAGCAGGGCTGGACAGACCTACGAGCAGTACTTC.

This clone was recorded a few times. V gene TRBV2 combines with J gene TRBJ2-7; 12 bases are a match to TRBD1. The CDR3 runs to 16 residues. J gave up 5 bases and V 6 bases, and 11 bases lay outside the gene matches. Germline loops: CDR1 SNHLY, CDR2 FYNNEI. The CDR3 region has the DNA TGTGCCAGCAGCGGGACAGGGGGCTTCAGTACTAACGAGCAGTACTTC. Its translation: CASSGTGGFSTNEQYF.

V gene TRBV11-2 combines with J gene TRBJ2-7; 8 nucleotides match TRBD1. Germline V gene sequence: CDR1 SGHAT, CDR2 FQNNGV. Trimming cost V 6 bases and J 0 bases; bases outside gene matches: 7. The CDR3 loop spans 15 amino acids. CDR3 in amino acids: CASSRDRWSSYEQYF. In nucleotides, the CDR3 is TGTGCCAGCAGTCGGGACAGGTGGAGCTCCTACGAGCAGTACTTC.

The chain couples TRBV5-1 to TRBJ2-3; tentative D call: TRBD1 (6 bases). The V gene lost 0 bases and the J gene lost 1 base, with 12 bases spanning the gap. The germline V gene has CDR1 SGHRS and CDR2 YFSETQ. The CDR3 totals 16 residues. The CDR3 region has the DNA TGCGCCAGCAGCTTGGCCGGTCAGGGGCGCACAGATACGCAGTATTTT. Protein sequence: CASSLAGQGRTDTQYF.

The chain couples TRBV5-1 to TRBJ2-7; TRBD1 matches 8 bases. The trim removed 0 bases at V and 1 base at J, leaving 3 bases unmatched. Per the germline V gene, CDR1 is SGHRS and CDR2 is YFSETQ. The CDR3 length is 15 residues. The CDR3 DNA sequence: TGCGCCAGCAGCTTGGGCCGGGACAGGTCCTACGAGCAGTACTTC. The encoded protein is CASSLGRDRSYEQYF.

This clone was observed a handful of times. CDR3 residues: CASSLGAGGAAGELFF. As DNA, the CDR3 is TGCGCCAGCAGCTTGGGAGCGGGCGGGGCGGCCGGGGAGCTGTTTTTT. The V gene is TRBV5-1, the J gene TRBJ2-2, with D perhaps TRBD2 (6 bases). V lost 0 bases, J lost 6 bases, and 15 bases lay in between. The CDR3 totals 16 residues. Germline V gene data show CDR1 as SGHRS and CDR2 as YFSETQ.

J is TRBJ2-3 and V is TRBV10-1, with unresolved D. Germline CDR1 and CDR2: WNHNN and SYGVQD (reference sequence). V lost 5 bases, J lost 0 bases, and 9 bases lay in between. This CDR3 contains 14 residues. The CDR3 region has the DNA TGCGCCAGCAGTTCCTCCACTAGCACAGATACGCAGTATTTT. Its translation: CASSSSTSTDTQYF.

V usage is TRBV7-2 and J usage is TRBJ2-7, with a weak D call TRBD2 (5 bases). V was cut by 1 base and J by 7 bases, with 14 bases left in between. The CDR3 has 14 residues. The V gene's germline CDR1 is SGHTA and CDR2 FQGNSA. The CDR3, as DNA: TGTGCCAGCAGCTTAGGAGTCGGGGTGGGAGAGCAGTACTTC. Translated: CASSLGVGVGEQYF.

In DNA, the CDR3 is TGTGCCAGTGGGTCCGGGACAGGTGAGATGAAGACCCAGTACTTC. Protein product: CASGSGTGEMKTQYF. This sequence joins TRBV19 and TRBJ2-5, with TRBD1 matching over 8 bases. The CDR3 loop spans 15 amino acids. Germline CDR1 and CDR2: LNHDA and SQIVND (reference sequence). V was clipped by 8 bases and J by 6 bases; unmatched bases: 14.

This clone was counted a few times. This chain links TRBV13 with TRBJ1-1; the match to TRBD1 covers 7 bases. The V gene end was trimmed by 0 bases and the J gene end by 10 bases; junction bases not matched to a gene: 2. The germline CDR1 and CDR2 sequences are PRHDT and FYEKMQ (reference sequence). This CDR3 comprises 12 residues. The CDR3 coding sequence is TGTGCCAGCAGCTTAGGGCAGGGGGTAGCTTTCTTT. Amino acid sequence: CASSLGQGVAFF.

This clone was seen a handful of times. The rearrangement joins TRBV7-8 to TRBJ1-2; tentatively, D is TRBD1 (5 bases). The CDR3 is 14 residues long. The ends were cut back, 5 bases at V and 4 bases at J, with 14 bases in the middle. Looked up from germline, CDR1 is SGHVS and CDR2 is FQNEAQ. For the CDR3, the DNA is TGTGCCAGCAGCCTTGACAGCGATGCCTATGGCTACACCTTC. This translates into CASSLDSDAYGYTF.

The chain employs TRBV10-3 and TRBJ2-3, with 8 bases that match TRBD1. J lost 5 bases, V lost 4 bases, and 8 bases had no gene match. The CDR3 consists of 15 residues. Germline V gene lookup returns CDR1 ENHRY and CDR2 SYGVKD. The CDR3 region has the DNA TGTGCCATCAGTGGTCCAGGGGGCGCAAGAGATACGCAGTATTTT. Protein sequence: CAISGPGGARDTQYF.